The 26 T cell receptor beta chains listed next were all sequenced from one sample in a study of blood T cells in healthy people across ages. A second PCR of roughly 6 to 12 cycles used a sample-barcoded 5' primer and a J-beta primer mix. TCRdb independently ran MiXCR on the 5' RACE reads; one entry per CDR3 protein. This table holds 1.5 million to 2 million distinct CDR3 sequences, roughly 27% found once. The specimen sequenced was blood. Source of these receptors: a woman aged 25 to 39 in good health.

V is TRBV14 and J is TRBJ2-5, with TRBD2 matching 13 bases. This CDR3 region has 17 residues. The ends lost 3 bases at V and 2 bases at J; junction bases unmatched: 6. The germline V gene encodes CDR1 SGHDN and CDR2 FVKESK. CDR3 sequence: CASSHPGLAGKQETQYF. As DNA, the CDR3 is TGTGCCAGCAGCCACCCGGGACTAGCGGGAAAGCAAGAGACCCAGTACTTC.

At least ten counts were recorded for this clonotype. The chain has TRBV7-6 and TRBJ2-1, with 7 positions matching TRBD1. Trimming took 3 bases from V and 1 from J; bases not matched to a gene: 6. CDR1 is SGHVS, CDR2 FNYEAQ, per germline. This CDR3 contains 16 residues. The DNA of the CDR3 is TGTGCCAGCAGCTTTTTAACAGGGGATTCCTACAATGAGCAGTTCTTC. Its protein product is CASSFLTGDSYNEQFF.

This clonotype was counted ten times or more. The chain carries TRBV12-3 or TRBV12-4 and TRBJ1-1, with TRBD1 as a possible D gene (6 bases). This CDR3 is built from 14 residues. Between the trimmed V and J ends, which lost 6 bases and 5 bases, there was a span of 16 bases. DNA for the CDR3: TGTGCCAGCAGACCCAACAGGGTAGGTACTGAAGCTTTCTTT. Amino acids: CASRPNRVGTEAFF.

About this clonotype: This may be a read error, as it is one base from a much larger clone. The CDR3 loop is CASSQDSVLARETQFF. The CDR3 region has the DNA TGCGCCAGCAGCCAAGATTCGGTGCTAGCGAGAGAGACCCAGTTCTTC. This rearrangement joins TRBV4-1 to TRBJ2-1; weak D call: TRBD2 (6 bases). V was pared by 0 bases and J by 13 bases, with 22 bases between. CDR3 length: 16 amino acids. Per germline, CDR1 MGHRA and CDR2 YSYEKL.

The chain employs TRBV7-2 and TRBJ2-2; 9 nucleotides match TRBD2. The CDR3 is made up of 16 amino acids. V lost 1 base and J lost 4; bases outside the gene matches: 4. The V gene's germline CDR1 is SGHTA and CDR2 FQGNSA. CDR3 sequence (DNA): TGTGCCAGCAGCTTAGTGGCAGCGGGGGGCACCGGGGAGCTGTTTTTT. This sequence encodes CASSLVAAGGTGELFF.

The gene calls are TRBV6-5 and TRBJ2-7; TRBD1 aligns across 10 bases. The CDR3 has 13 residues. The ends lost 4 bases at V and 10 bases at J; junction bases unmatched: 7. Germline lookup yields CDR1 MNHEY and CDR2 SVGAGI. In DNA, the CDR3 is TGTGCCAGCAGTTTCGGACAGGGGGAGATCCAGTACTTC. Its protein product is CASSFGQGEIQYF.

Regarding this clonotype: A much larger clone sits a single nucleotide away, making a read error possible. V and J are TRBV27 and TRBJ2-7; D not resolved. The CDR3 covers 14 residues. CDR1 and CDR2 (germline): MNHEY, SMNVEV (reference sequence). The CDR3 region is CTSSPRIESYEQYF. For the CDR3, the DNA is TGTACCAGCAGTCCCCGCATAGAATCCTACGAGCAGTACTTC.

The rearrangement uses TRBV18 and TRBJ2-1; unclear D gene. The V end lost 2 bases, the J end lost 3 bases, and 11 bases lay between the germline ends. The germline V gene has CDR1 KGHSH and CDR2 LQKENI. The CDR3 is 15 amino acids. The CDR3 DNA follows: TGTGCCAGCTCACCAGGGCCCGGGTTCTACAATGAGCAGTTCTTC. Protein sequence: CASSPGPGFYNEQFF.

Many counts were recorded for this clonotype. CDR3 protein: CSAPADPYEQYF. The CDR3 DNA sequence: TGCAGTGCCCCAGCGGATCCCTACGAGCAGTACTTC. The chain recombines TRBV20-1 with TRBJ2-7; D is possibly TRBD2 (5 bases). V was trimmed by 6 bases and J by 2 bases, leaving 11 bases between them. Germline V lookup: CDR1 DFQATT, CDR2 SNEGSKA (reference sequence). The CDR3 covers 12 residues.

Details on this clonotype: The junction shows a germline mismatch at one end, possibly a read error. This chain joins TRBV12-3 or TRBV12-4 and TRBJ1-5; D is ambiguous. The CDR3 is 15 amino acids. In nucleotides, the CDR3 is TGTGCCAGCAGTCGAAGGGTCCTGGATAATCACCCCCAGCATTTT. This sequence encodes CASSRRVLDNHPQHF.

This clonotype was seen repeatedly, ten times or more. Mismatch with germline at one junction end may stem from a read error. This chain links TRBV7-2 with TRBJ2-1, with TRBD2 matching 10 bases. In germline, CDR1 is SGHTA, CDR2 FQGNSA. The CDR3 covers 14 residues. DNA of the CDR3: TGTGCCAGCAGCCTAGCGGGAGTTCACAATGAGCAGTTCTTC. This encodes CASSLAGVHNEQFF. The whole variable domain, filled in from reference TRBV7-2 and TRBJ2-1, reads GAGVSQSPSNKVTEKGKDVELRCDPISGHTALYWYRQSLGQGLEFLIYFQGNSAPDKSGLPSDRFSAERTGGSVSTLTIQRTQQEDSAVYLCASSLAGVHNEQFFGPGTRLTVL.

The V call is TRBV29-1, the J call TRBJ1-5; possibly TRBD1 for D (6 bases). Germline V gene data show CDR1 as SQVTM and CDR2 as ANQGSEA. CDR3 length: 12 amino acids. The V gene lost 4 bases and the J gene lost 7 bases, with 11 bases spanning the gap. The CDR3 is CSVGGAEQPQHF. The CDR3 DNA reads TGCAGCGTTGGGGGGGCCGAGCAGCCCCAGCATTTT.

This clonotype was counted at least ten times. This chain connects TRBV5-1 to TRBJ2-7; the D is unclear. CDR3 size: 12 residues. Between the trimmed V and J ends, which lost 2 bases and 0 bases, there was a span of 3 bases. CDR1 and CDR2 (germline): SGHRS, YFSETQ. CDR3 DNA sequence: TGCGCCAGCAGCTTTTACTCCTACGAGCAGTACTTC. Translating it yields CASSFYSYEQYF.

This CDR3 is CSVVAGGVGDTQYF. The CDR3 DNA sequence: TGCAGCGTAGTAGCGGGAGGGGTAGGAGATACGCAGTATTTT. This chain joins TRBV29-1 and TRBJ2-3, with 11 bases fitting TRBD2. Germline V gene sequence: CDR1 SQVTM, CDR2 ANQGSEA. The CDR3 contains 14 residues. Losses at the gene ends were 6 bases for V and 5 bases for J; bases not matched to a gene: 7.

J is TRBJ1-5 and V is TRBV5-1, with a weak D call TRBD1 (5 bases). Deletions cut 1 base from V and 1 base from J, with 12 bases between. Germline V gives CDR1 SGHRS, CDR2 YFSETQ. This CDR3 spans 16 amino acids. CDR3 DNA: TGCGCCAGCAGCTTGTCACCCTCAGGGAGCAATCAGCCCCAGCATTTT. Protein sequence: CASSLSPSGSNQPQHF.

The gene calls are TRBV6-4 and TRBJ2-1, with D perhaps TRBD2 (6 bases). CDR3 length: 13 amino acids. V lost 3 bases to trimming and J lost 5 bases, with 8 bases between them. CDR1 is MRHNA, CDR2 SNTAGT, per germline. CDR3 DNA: TGTGCCAGCAGTGATGTAGCGGACAATGAGCAGTTCTTC. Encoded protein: CASSDVADNEQFF.

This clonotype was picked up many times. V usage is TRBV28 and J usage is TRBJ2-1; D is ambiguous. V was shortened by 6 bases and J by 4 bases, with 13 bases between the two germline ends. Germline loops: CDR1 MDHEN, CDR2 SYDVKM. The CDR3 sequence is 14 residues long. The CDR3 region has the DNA TGTGCCAGCAGCTTAGCCGTAGGGTACAATGAGCAGTTCTTC. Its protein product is CASSLAVGYNEQFF.

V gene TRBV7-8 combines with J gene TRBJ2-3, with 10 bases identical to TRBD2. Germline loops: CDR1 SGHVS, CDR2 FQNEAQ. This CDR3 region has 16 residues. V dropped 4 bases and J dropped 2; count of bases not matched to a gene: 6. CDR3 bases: TGTGCCAGCAGCTCGCTAGCGGGAGCGGTCACAGATACGCAGTATTTT. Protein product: CASSSLAGAVTDTQYF.

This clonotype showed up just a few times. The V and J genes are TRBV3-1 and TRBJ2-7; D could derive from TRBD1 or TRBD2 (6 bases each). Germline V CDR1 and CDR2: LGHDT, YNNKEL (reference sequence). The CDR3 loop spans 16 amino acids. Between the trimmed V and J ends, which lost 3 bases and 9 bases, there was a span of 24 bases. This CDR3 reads CASSQDSGGSPKGQYF. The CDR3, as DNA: TGTGCCAGCAGCCAGGACAGTGGGGGGTCGCCGAAAGGGCAGTACTTC.

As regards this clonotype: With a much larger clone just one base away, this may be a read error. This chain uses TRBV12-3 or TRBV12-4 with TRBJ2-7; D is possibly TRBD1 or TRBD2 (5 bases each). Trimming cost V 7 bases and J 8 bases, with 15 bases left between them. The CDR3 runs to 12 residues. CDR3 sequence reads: CASTDPPGQQYF. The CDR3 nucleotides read TGTGCCAGCACCGACCCACCGGGGCAGCAGTACTTC.

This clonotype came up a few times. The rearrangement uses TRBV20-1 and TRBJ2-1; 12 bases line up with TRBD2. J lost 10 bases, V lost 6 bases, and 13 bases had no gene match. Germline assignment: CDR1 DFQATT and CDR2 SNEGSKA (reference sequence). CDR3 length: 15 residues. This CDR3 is CSARVLAGGSGEQFF. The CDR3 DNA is TGCAGTGCGCGGGTACTAGCGGGGGGTAGTGGGGAGCAGTTCTTC.

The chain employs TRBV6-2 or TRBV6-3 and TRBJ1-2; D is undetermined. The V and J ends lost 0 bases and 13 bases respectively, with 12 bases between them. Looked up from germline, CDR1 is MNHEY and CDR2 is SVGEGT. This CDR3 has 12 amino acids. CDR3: CASSYSPGVGTF. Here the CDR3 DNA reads TGTGCCAGCAGTTACTCCCCGGGCGTCGGCACCTTC.

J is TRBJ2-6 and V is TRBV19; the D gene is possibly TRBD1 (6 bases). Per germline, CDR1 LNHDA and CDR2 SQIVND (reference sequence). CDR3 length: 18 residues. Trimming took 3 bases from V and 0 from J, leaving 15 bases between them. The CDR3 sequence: CASSIVTGSRSGANVLTF. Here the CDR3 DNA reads TGTGCCAGTAGTATCGTCACAGGGTCCCGCTCTGGGGCCAACGTCCTGACTTTC.

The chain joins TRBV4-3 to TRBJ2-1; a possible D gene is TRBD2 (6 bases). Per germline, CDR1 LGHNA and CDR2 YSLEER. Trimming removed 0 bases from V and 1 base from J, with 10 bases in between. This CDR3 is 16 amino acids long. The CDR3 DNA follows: TGCGCCAGCAGCCAAGACCTAGCGACATCCTACAATGAGCAGTTCTTC. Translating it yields CASSQDLATSYNEQFF.

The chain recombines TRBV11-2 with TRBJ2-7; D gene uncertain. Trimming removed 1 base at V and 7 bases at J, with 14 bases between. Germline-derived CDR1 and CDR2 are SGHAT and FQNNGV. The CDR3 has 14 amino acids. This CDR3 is CASSLAPASEEQYV. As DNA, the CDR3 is TGTGCCAGCAGCTTAGCCCCGGCATCGGAAGAGCAGTACGTC.

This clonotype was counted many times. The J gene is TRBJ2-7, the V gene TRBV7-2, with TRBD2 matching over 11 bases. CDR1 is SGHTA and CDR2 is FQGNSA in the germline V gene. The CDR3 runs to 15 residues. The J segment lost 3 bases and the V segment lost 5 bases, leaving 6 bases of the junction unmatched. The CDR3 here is CASSAGTSGSYEQYF. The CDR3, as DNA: TGTGCCAGCAGCGCAGGGACTAGCGGAAGCTACGAGCAGTACTTC.